This T cell receptor beta chain was retrieved from a study of blood T cell repertoires in COVID-19. The wider study: Some COVID-19 samples were acute and others convalescent; all came from the United States, Italy and Spain.

Only in-frame clones appear in the TCRdb table, and some are missing; sequencing was by immunoSEQ multiplex PCR. This sample has 100,000 to 150,000 clones, with 85% found just once. This clone has a single count. Germline CDR1 reads WSHSY; CDR2 reads SAAADI. This CDR3 is built from 16 residues. The trim removed 5 bases at V and 8 bases at J, leaving 14 bases unmatched. The clonotype was recovered from a woman aged 80 or over with acute or convalescent COVID-19. The sequenced sample was peripheral blood. The chain uses TRBV10-2 and TRBJ1-2, with 10 bases matching TRBD1. CDR3 in DNA: TGCGCCAGCAGTCCCAATCCGGACAGGGGGAGTCTGGGCTACACCTTC. Translating gives CASSPNPDRGSLGYTF.